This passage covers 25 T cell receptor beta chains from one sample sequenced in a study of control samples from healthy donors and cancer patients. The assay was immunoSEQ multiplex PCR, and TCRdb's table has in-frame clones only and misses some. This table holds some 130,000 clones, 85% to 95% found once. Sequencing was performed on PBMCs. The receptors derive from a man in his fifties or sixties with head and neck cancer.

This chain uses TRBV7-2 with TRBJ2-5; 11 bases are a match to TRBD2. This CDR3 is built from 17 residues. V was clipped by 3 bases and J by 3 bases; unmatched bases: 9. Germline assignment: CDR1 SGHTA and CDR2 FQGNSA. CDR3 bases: TGTGCCAGCAGCTTCCAGGAAGAACTAGCGGGAGAAGAGACCCAGTACTTC. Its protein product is CASSFQEELAGEETQYF.

CDR3 nucleotide sequence: TGTGCCAGCAGCGTCGACATGATGAACACTGAAGCTTTCTTT. Encoded protein: CASSVDMMNTEAFF. This sequence joins TRBV11-2 and TRBJ1-1, with D hard to call. V was clipped by 5 bases and J by 0 bases, with 10 bases between them. The CDR3 is 14 residues long. CDR1 is SGHAT, CDR2 FQNNGV, per germline.

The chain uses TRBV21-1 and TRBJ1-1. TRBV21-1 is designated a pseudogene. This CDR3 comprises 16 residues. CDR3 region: CASSKVGCSKSLQAFF. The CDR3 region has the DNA TGTGCCAGCAGCAAAGTTGGGTGCAGCAAATCCCTCCAAGCTTTCTTT.

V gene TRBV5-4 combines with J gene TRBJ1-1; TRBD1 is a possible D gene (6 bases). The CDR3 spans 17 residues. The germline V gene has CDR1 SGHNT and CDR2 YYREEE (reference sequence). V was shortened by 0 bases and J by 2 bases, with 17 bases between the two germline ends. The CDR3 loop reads CASSLGGGASGNTEAFF. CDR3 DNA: TGTGCCAGCAGCTTGGGAGGGGGGGCGTCAGGAAACACTGAAGCTTTCTTT.

Here the CDR3 reads CASSLMGGGPGELFF. CDR3 DNA sequence: TGTGCCAGCAGCTTGATGGGCGGGGGACCCGGGGAGCTGTTTTTT. V gene TRBV7-9 combines with J gene TRBJ2-2; 7 nucleotides match TRBD2. Trimming took 3 bases from V and 6 from J; bases not matched to a gene: 7. Germline V gene data show CDR1 as SEHNR and CDR2 as FQNEAQ (reference sequence). The CDR3 has 15 amino acids.

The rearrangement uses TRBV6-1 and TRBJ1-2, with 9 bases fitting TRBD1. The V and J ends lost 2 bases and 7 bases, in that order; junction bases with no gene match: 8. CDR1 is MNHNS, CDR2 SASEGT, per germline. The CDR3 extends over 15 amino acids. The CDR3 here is CASSETGGRKGGYTF. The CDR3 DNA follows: TGTGCCAGCAGTGAAACAGGGGGCAGGAAAGGTGGCTACACCTTC.

The CDR3 DNA is TGTGCCAGCAGACCGGAGGGGGCAGGAATGGATACGCAGTATTTT. This gives the protein CASRPEGAGMDTQYF. The gene calls are TRBV7-9 and TRBJ2-3, with D possibly matching TRBD1 (7 bases). The CDR3 consists of 15 residues. CDR1 and CDR2 (germline): SEHNR, FQNEAQ (reference sequence). V lost 6 bases and J 6 bases, leaving 19 bases between the germline ends.

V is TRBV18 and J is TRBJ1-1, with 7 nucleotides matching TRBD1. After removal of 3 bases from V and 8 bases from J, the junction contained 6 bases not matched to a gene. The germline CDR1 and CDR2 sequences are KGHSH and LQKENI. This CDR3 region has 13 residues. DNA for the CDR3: TGTGCCAGCTCACCCGACAGGGCAAGCGAAGCTTTCTTT. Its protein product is CASSPDRASEAFF.

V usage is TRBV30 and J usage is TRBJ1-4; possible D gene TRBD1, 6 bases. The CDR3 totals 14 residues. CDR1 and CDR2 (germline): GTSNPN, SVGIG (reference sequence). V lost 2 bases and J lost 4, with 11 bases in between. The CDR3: CAWSRKGVNEKLFF. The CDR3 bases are TGTGCCTGGAGTCGTAAGGGGGTTAATGAAAAACTGTTTTTT.

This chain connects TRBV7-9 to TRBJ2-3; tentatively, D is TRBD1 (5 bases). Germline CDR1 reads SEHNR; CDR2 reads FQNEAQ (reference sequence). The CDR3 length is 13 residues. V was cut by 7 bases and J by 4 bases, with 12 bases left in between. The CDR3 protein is CASMSGWPDTQYF. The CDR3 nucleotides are TGTGCCAGCATGTCAGGGTGGCCAGATACGCAGTATTTT.

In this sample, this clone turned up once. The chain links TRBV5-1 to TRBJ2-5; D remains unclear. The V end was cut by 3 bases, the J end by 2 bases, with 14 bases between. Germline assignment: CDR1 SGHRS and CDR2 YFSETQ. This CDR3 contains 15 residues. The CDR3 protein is CASSSTLRTQETQYF. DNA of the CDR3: TGCGCCAGCAGCTCCACGTTACGGACGCAAGAGACCCAGTACTTC.

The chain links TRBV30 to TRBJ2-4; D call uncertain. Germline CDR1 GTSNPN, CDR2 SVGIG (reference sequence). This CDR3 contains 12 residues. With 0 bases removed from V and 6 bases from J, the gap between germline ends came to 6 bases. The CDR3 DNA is TGTGCCTGGAGTGTAGAAGGAAACATTCAGTACTTC. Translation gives CAWSVEGNIQYF.

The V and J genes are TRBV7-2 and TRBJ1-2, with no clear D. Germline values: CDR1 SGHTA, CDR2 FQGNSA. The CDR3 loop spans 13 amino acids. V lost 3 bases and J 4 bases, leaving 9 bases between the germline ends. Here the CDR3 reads CASSLDRGYGYTF. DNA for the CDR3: TGTGCCAGCAGCTTGGACCGAGGCTATGGCTACACCTTC.

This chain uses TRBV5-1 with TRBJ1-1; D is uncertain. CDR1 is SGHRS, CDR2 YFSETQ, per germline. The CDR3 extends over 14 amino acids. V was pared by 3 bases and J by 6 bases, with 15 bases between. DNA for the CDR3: TGCGCCAGCAGCTCGGAGCCGGCTAGGGCTGAAGCTTTCTTT. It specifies CASSSEPARAEAFF.

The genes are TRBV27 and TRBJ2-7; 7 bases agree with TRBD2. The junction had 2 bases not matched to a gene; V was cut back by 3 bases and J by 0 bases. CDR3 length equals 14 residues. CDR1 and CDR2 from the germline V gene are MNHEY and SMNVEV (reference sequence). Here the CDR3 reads CASSFWGGSYEQYF. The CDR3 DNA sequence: TGTGCCAGCAGTTTTTGGGGGGGCTCCTACGAGCAGTACTTC.

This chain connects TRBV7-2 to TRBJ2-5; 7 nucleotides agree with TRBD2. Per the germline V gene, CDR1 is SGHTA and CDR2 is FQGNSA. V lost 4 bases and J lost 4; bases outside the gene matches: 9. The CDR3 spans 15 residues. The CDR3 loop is CASSSLGREVETQYF. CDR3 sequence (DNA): TGTGCCAGCAGCTCCTTAGGGAGGGAGGTAGAGACCCAGTACTTC.

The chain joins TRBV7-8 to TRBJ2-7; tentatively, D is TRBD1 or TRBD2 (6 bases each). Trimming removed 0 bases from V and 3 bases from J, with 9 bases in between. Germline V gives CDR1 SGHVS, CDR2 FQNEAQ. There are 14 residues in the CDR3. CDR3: CASSLAGGGYEQYF. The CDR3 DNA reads TGTGCCAGCAGCTTAGCGGGGGGCGGCTACGAGCAGTACTTC.

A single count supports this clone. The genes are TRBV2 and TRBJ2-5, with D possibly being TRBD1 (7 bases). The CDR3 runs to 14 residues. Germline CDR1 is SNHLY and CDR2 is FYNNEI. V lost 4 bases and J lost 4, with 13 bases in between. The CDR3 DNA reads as TGTGCCAGCAGTGGACAGGGAGGTCGAGAGACCCAGTACTTC. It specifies CASSGQGGRETQYF.

The CDR3 protein is CSAPGNTEAFF. In DNA, the CDR3 is TGCAGTGCCCCAGGGAACACTGAAGCTTTCTTT. V and J are TRBV20-1 and TRBJ1-1; D not resolved. Germline V gene data show CDR1 as DFQATT and CDR2 as SNEGSKA (reference sequence). The CDR3 is 11 residues long. V lost 6 bases and J lost 1, with 6 bases in between.

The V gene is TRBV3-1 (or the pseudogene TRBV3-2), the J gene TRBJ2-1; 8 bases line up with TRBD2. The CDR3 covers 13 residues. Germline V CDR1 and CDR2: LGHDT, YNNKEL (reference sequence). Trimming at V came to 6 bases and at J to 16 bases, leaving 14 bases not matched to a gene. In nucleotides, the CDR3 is TGTGCCAGCAGTCCTCGCTTAGGCGGGGGGTATTTCTTC. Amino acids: CASSPRLGGGYFF.

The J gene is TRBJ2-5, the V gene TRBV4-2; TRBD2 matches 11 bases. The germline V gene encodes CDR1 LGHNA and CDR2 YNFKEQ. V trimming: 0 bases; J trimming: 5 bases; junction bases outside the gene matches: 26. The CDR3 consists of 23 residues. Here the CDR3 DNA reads TGTGCCAGCAGCCAAGACTCGCACTACTCCCACCCCCGACTAGCGGGGCCTGGGGAGACCCAGTACTTC. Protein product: CASSQDSHYSHPRLAGPGETQYF.

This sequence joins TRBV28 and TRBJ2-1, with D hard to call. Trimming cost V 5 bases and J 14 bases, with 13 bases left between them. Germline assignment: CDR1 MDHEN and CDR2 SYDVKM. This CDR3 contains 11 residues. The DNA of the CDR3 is TGTGCCAGCAGTCGCGCCTTGGCTAAGTTCTTC. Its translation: CASSRALAKFF.

The CDR3 reads CASSLVPGGKETQYF. The CDR3 DNA reads TGTGCCAGCAGCTTAGTTCCGGGGGGGAAAGAGACCCAGTACTTC. The chain combines TRBV11-2 with TRBJ2-5, with 8 positions matching TRBD2. The germline CDR1 and CDR2 sequences are SGHAT and FQNNGV. V was clipped by 1 base and J by 3 bases; unmatched bases: 4. The CDR3 is 15 amino acids.

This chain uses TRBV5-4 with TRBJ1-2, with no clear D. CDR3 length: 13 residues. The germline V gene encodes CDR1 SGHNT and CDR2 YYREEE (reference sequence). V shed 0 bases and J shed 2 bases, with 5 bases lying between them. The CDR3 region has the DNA TGTGCCAGCAGCTTGGTGGAAAACTATGGCTACACCTTC. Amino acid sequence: CASSLVENYGYTF.

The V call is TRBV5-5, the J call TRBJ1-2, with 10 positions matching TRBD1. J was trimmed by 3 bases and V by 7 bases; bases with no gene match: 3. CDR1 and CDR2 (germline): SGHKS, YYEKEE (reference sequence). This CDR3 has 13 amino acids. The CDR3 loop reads CASSTGGDYGYTF. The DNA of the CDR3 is TGTGCCAGCTCGACAGGGGGCGACTATGGCTACACCTTC.